This T cell receptor beta chain was recorded in a study of control samples from healthy donors and cancer patients. The table came from immunoSEQ multiplex PCR; TCRdb's copy has only in-frame clones and leaves some out. The sample lists tens of thousands of clones, 82% occurring once. Germline-derived CDR1 and CDR2 are MNHEY and SVGAGI. V dropped 7 bases and J dropped 2 bases, with 15 bases sitting between them. The CDR3 is made up of 15 amino acids. This chain links TRBV6-5 with TRBJ1-3; D gene uncertain. The sequence was collected from a woman in her sixties in good health. Sample: blood. CDR3 in amino acids: CASMTLWTAGNTIYF. DNA for the CDR3: TGTGCCAGCATGACCCTCTGGACGGCTGGAAACACCATATATTTT.